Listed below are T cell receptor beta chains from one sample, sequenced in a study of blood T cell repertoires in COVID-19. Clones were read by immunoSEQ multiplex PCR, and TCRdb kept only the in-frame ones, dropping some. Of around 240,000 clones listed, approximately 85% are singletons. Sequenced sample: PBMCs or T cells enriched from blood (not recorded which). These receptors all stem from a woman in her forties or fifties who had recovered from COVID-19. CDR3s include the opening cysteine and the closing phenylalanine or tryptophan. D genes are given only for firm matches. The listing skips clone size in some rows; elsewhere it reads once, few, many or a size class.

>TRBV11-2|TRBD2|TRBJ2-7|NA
TGTGCCAGCGGCGGGAGGTCTGGCTACGAGCAGTACTTC
CASGGRSGYEQYF
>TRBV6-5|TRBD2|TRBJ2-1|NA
TGTGCCAGCAGTTACTCGACTAGCGGGAGAATTTATGAGCAGTTCTTC
CASSYSTSGRIYEQFF
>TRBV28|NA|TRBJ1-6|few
TGTGCCAGCGGGCGGGGGCGCGAAAATTCACCCCTCCACTTT
CASGRGRENSPLHF
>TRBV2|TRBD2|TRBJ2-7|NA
TGTGCCAGCAGTGAAGTTCTAGCGGGAGGGTACGAGCAGTACTTC
CASSEVLAGGYEQYF
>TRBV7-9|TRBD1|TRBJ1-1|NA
TGTGCCAGCAGCTTAGACACAGGGGGTACTGAAGCTTTCTTT
CASSLDTGGTEAFF
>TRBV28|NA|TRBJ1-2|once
TGTGCCAGCAGTTTACAGGGCGCGGACTATGGCTACACCTTC
CASSLQGADYGYTF
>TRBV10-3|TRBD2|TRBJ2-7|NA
TGTGCCATCAGTGCAGTACTAGCGGGGACTTACGAGCAGTACTTC
CAISAVLAGTYEQYF
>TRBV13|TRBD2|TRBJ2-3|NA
TGTGCCAGCAGCTTAGAAGCGGGAGGTGATACGCAGTATTTT
CASSLEAGGDTQYF
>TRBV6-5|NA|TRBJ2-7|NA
TGTGCCAGCACTATCCTGGCGGGGGAGCAGTACTTC
CASTILAGEQYF
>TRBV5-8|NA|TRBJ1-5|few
TGTGCCAGCAGCTATGGCTTCCTCAATCAGCCCCAGCATTTT
CASSYGFLNQPQHF
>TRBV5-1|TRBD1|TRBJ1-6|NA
TGCGCCAGCAGCCCCAGGGACAGGAATTCACCCCTCCACTTT
CASSPRDRNSPLHF
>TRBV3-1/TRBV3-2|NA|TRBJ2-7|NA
TGTGCCAGCAGCCGGGGGGATGGCGAGCAGTACTTC
CASSRGDGEQYF
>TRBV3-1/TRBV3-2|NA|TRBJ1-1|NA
TGTGCCAGCAGCCAAGCACCAACAGGGCCGAACACTGAAGCTTTCTTT
CASSQAPTGPNTEAFF
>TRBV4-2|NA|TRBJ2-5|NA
TGTGCCAGCAGCCAAGACGGACAGCTTCCAGAGACCCAGTACTTC
CASSQDGQLPETQYF
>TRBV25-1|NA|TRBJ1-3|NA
TGTGCCAGCAGTGAAGCAAGGGGAGGCGGAAACACCATATATTTT
CASSEARGGGNTIYF
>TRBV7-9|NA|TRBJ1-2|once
TGTGCCAGCAGCCGAGGAGTTTACACCTTC
CASSRGVYTF